This record covers a single T cell receptor (beta chain). The antigen it binds to is not known. Per-base quality was not reported, and no clone a single base away is much larger than it. The sample is drawn from a study of regulatory T cells in long-lasting Graves disease (dated by TCRdb to the early 2020s). For context, the study as a whole: Antithyroid drugs had been taken for less than 3 months by newly diagnosed Graves' disease patients. Patients with persistent Graves' disease were compared with patients with newly diagnosed Graves' disease using TCR sequencing and RNA sequencing of peripheral blood. The study was registered as a clinical trial and conducted in China. TCR sequencing covered some 13 persistent and some 20 newly diagnosed Graves' disease patients, around 33 samples in total.

Results and caveats for the whole study, not just this receptor: Persistent Graves' disease patients showed lower TCR Shannon entropy and fewer highly expanded clones than newly diagnosed patients, suggesting clonal expansion. Peripheral blood alone was examined, since thyroid tissue, which constituted the primary lesion, could not be accessed. Patients with persistent disease shared more public clonotypes (about 2,700) than newly diagnosed patients did (nearly 1,000). The authors acknowledged the small sample size as a limitation that may reduce accuracy. Only the TCR beta chain was sequenced and analyzed.

The sample's time point label, decoded: newly diagnosed GD, antithyroid drugs for less than 3 months. For both TCR sequencing and RNA sequencing, RNA was extracted from PBMCs in TRIzol. The diagnosis of Graves' disease followed American Thyroid Association guidelines. Patients for the study were recruited at an endocrinology department in Xi'an, China. Each patient gave roughly 8.4 milliliters of peripheral blood, collected in an EDTA anticoagulant tube. PBMCs were isolated by Ficoll Paque Plus density gradient separation without further T cell sorting. An Agilent 2100 Bioanalyzer and agarose gel were used to check RNA quality, while a NanoDrop 2000 measured RNA concentration. The library was generated by multiplex PCR. TCRdb shows the sequencer as Illumina HiSeq 4000. iRepertoire HTBI primers and Arm-PCR amplification of CDR3 regions were used to construct TCR beta libraries. PCR products were gel purified before sequencing. The original pipeline was this. Gene usage analysis of CDR3 amino acid clonotypes used the approximately 62 TRBV and fewer than 15 TRBJ segments found across samples. COPE and FqMerger were used to merge filtered high-quality paired reads into contigs. BLAST was used to align contigs to IMGT TRBV, TRBD and TRBJ reference genes, with CDR3 defined following IMGT. Highly expanded clones were defined as clonotypes with a frequency above 0.1%. Shannon entropy served as the measure of repertoire diversity, while the Gini coefficient captured V-J evenness. A clonotype found in more than one individual was treated as public. Using fastp at Q25 and MiXCR, TCRdb reprocessed the public reads and kept productive beta chains. Rows are unified per CDR3 protein, each entry keeping the most common DNA and genes. In this record, the V and J calls reflect TCRdb's handling and not the investigators' own analysis. This sample lists about 210,000 distinct CDR3 sequences; roughly 19% were detected once. The biggest ten clones account for roughly 12% of the sample.

In addition, the sample was reused for a study of T cells in Graves' hyperthyroidism and ophthalmopathy. As noted in the second study: A patient counted as having stable Graves' hyperthyroidism if no progression to ophthalmopathy occurred over 18 months of follow-up. The hyperthyroidism patients were between 18 and 65 years old and newly diagnosed, with a disease duration of less than 2 months. Any patient with an uncontrolled infection, another autoimmune disease, pregnancy or lactation was excluded. Diagnoses were established on the basis of clinical symptoms, serum thyroxine and TRAb, thyroid ultrasound, and orbital computed tomography. The first round of RT-PCR for the TCR CDR3 was performed with the HTBI primer set and the Qiagen OneStep RT-PCR kit. Most expanded thyroid clonotypes (frequency above 0.001) were also detected in blood, suggesting blood repertoires may reflect thyroid immune responses. Ophthalmopathy was separated from stable hyperthyroidism by a 13 V-J signature model, with approximately 85% sensitivity and 81% to 82% specificity obtained in cross-validation and 80%/75% obtained in testing. During validation, the model predicted progression to ophthalmopathy a median of approximately 6 months ahead of onset, with approximately 71% sensitivity and 72.22% specificity. To identify TCR V-J signatures that set the groups apart, the researchers used a discovery cohort of approximately 98 patients, made up of 43 with Graves' ophthalmopathy and 55 to 65 with stable Graves' hyperthyroidism. An independent validation cohort of under 20 hyperthyroidism patients and about 16 patients who later progressed to ophthalmopathy tested prospective prediction of ophthalmopathy. The 100 or so discovery patients were divided at random into training and test sets in a 7:3 ratio. In about six Graves' hyperthyroidism patients, the study also compared T-cell repertoires from thyroid tissue with T-cell repertoires from blood. After sampling, hyperthyroidism patients received methimazole starting at 30 mg daily, and ophthalmopathy patients received high-dose intravenous methylprednisolone. A second multiplex PCR round built the libraries, followed by size selection and purification. Sequencing of the libraries was done on an Illumina HiSeq2000 using paired-end 100 bp reads. SOAPnuke was used to process the raw data, throwing out any read that contained adapters or uncalled bases, had a mean Phred below 15, or lacked an exact constant-primer or identifier match. High-quality paired reads were merged using COPE v1.2.5, and each unique nucleotide sequence was defined as a clonotype. MiTCR v1.1 was used to align the clonotypes against IMGT TRBV, TRBD and TRBJ reference segments. Only V-J combinations with frequency above 0.0001, covering 99% to 99.2% of repertoires, were analysed. A TCS score was defined as the ratio between F50 (clonal expansion) and ExV (chaos), using BLOSUM62-based TCRdist between CDR3 peptides within each V-J. Welch's t-statistics and random forest reduced approximately 520 V-J features to roughly 13, which were used in a naive Bayes classifier (R e1071). No statistical method was used to fix the sample size in advance, and group allocation was not hidden from the investigators. According to the paper, TCR Vbeta CDR3 sequencing was carried out on some 140 peripheral blood samples, which came from 40 to 45 ophthalmopathy, 80 or so hyperthyroidism and about 17 progressor patients.

The material was peripheral blood mononuclear cells (PBMCs), obtained at new diagnosis, from a patient treated with antithyroid drugs. The source of this sequence is a woman in her thirties with Graves disease. Donor details come from another sample of the same person, matched by shared clones.

The CDR3 amino acid sequence is: CATSETVGGEAFF. The bases read TGTGCCACCAGTGAAACAGTGGGGGGAGAGGCTTTCTTT. The chain is encoded by TRBV24-1 joined to TRBJ1-1; 5 matching bases give a weak D call of TRBD1. The CDR3, cysteine through phenylalanine, is 13 amino acids long. The CDR3 DNA has 39 bases and is translated from base 1. Trimming costs V 4 bases and J 11 bases, and their ends lie 16 bases apart. Looking up the germline V gene yields CDR1 KGHDR and CDR2 SFDVKD.